This TCR beta chain was captured in a study of early T cells in non-severe SARS-CoV-2 infection. The CDR3 is 16 amino acids. Trimming pared 1 base from V and 4 bases from J, leaving 15 bases between. Germline V gives CDR1 SGHRS, CDR2 YFSETQ. Study-wide points: VDJdb matching skewed toward anti-spike CD8 responses, missing private and CD4 specificities.

This clonotype showed up just a few times. Its matching antigen is unknown. Attachment of unique molecular identifiers to individual cDNA molecules was performed. TCRdb independently ran MiXCR on the 5' RACE reads; one entry per CDR3 protein. The repertoire holds just over 60,000 distinct CDR3 sequences, with roughly 8.8% as singletons. Sequencing input: whole blood. The sequence was obtained from an adult who was a healthcare worker with PCR-confirmed SARS-CoV-2 infection or an uninfected control (not recorded which). This rearrangement joins TRBV5-1 to TRBJ2-1; D might be TRBD1 or TRBD2, each matching 5 bases. The CDR3, as DNA: TGCGCCAGCAGCTTGCCAAGGGACCTAAGTTACAATGAGCAGTTCTTC. Translated: CASSLPRDLSYNEQFF.